These 21 T cell receptor beta chains were sequenced from one sample in a study of Graves' ophthalmopathy and Graves' hyperthyroidism. The sequenced template was RNA, covering the TCR beta CDR3 region. HTBI primers primed a first-round RT-PCR, and a second-round multiplex PCR followed. TCRdb re-called the multiplex PCR reads through MiXCR, storing one row per CDR3 protein. The sample yields about 700,000 distinct CDR3 sequences, roughly 40% seen once. The source material was peripheral blood. The receptors stem from an adult man with Graves' ophthalmopathy.

V and J are TRBV29-1 and TRBJ2-5, with a possible D match to TRBD2 (5 bases). V dropped 3 bases and J dropped 2 bases, with 10 bases sitting between them. The V gene's germline CDR1 is SQVTM and CDR2 ANQGSEA. The CDR3 is 13 amino acids. As DNA, the CDR3 is TGCAGCGTTGATTACCGGGGACAAGAGACCCAGTACTTC. It yields the protein CSVDYRGQETQYF.

This clonotype was picked up a small number of times. This chain joins TRBV5-6 and TRBJ1-2; D not resolved. V shed 3 bases and J shed 5 bases, with 14 bases lying between them. CDR3 length: 14 amino acids. CDR1 is SGHDT, CDR2 YYEEEE, per germline. CDR3 in amino acids: CASSSLRQGYGYTF. Here the CDR3 DNA reads TGTGCCAGCAGCTCACTTCGACAAGGGTATGGCTACACCTTC. Filled out from reference TRBV5-6 and TRBJ1-2, the complete variable domain reads DAGVTQSPTHLIKTRGQQVTLRCSPKSGHDTVSWYQQALGQGPQFIFQYYEEEERQRGNFPDRFSGHQFPNYSSELNVNALLLGDSALYLCASSSLRQGYGYTFGSGTRLTVV.

V usage is TRBV7-9 and J usage is TRBJ2-5; 9 bases map to TRBD1. Germline loops: CDR1 SEHNR, CDR2 FQNEAQ (reference sequence). This CDR3 region has 16 residues. Germline trimming cut 4 bases from V and 5 bases from J; bases unmatched to any gene: 11. Here the CDR3 reads CASSSRGTGIYETQYF. The CDR3 DNA sequence: TGTGCCAGCAGCTCGAGGGGGACAGGGATCTACGAGACCCAGTACTTC.

Of note for this clonotype: A read error may be the cause here, since a much bigger clone is one base away. This chain connects TRBV5-4 to TRBJ1-1; D gene ambiguous. Trimming stripped 0 bases from V and 4 bases from J, with 10 bases between. CDR3 size: 14 residues. The germline V gene has CDR1 SGHNT and CDR2 YYREEE (reference sequence). CDR3: CASSLDSVTTEAFF. The CDR3 region has the DNA TGTGCCAGCAGCTTGGACAGCGTGACCACTGAAGCTTTCTTT.

This chain connects TRBV11-2 to TRBJ2-7; D is perhaps TRBD1 (5 bases). The CDR3 contains 15 residues. Germline CDR1 SGHAT, CDR2 FQNNGV. The ends were cut back, 4 bases at V and 3 bases at J, with 16 bases in the middle. CDR3 residues: CASSSDAGHNYEQYF. In nucleotides, the CDR3 is TGTGCCAGCAGCTCCGACGCCGGACATAACTACGAGCAGTACTTC.

The DNA for the CDR3 is TGCGCCACTACGGACAGGGGGAACACTGAAGCTTTCTTT. It yields the protein CATTDRGNTEAFF. The chain combines TRBV10-2 with TRBJ1-1, with 9 bases matching TRBD1. The CDR3 is made up of 13 amino acids. Trimming took 10 bases from V and 1 from J; bases not matched to a gene: 4. CDR1 is WSHSY, CDR2 SAAADI, per germline.

The rearrangement uses TRBV2 and TRBJ1-2, with D tentatively TRBD1 (5 bases). Trimming removed 5 bases from V and 6 bases from J, with 16 bases in between. The CDR3 length is 14 residues. Per the germline V gene, CDR1 is SNHLY and CDR2 is FYNNEI. DNA of the CDR3: TGTGCCAGCAGTTTCTCGGGCAGGGTTCATGGCTACACCTTC. The encoded protein is CASSFSGRVHGYTF. Full variable domain (outside the CDR3, taken from reference TRBV2 and TRBJ1-2): EPEVTQTPSHQVTQMGQEVILRCVPISNHLYFYWYRQILGQKVEFLVSFYNNEISEKSEIFDDQFSVERPDGSNFTLKIRSTKLEDSAMYFCASSFSGRVHGYTFGSGTRLTVV.

The V call is TRBV6-1, the J call TRBJ1-5; the D is unclear. CDR1 MNHNS and CDR2 SASEGT come from the germline V gene. CDR3 size: 13 residues. Trimming shortened V by 2 bases and J by 6 bases, and 8 bases separated the two germline ends. The CDR3 spells CASSEYSGQPQHF. DNA for the CDR3: TGTGCCAGCAGTGAATATAGCGGTCAGCCCCAGCATTTT.

The CDR3 DNA follows: TGCAGCGTTGTAACAGGGGGCTCCTCCTCTGGAAACACCATATATTTT. As protein: CSVVTGGSSSGNTIYF. The chain links TRBV29-1 to TRBJ1-3; 9 positions match TRBD1. In germline, CDR1 is SQVTM, CDR2 ANQGSEA. The CDR3 is made up of 16 amino acids. V shed 4 bases, J shed 0 bases, and the junction held 7 bases outside the gene matches.

This chain joins TRBV29-1 and TRBJ2-3; 7 positions agree with TRBD2. V lost 0 bases, J lost 2 bases, and 5 bases stayed unmatched. The V gene's germline CDR1 is SQVTM and CDR2 ANQGSEA. CDR3 length: 15 amino acids. The CDR3 reads CSVEDSLAVTDTQYF. The CDR3 DNA follows: TGCAGCGTTGAAGATTCGCTAGCGGTCACAGATACGCAGTATTTT.

This clonotype was recorded a few times. V gene TRBV19 combines with J gene TRBJ2-3, with a possible D match to TRBD1 (6 bases). Germline values: CDR1 LNHDA, CDR2 SQIVND (reference sequence). The CDR3 has 12 residues. V gave up 7 bases and J gave up 3 bases, with 8 bases separating them. For the CDR3, the DNA is TGTGCCAGTACGGGACAAACAGATACGCAGTATTTT. Translating it yields CASTGQTDTQYF.

This clonotype has a count of ten or more. The chain has TRBV20-1 and TRBJ2-7; 8 bases align to TRBD2. The CDR3 length is 15 residues. Germline V gene sequence: CDR1 DFQATT, CDR2 SNEGSKA (reference sequence). V gave up 5 bases and J gave up 2 bases; unmatched junction bases: 11. CDR3 coding DNA: TGCAGTGCTTCACTCGAGCGGGGGCCTACCTACGAGCAGTACTTC. Its protein is CSASLERGPTYEQYF.

There are a few counts of this clonotype. The gene calls are TRBV7-2 and TRBJ1-1; D is perhaps TRBD1 (6 bases). This CDR3 is built from 13 residues. Germline V gene lookup returns CDR1 SGHTA and CDR2 FQGNSA. V was trimmed by 1 base and J by 8 bases, leaving 11 bases between them. The chain's CDR3 is CASSLVGAGEAFF. The DNA for the CDR3 is TGTGCCAGCAGCTTAGTGGGGGCGGGGGAAGCTTTCTTT.

The chain carries TRBV9 and TRBJ2-7; 10 bases line up with TRBD2. This CDR3 has 15 residues. The ends lost 4 bases at V and 4 bases at J; junction bases unmatched: 8. Germline CDR1 is SGDLS and CDR2 is YYNGEE. The CDR3 sequence is CASSPISGRGYEQYF. The CDR3 region has the DNA TGTGCCAGCAGCCCTATAAGCGGGAGGGGATACGAGCAGTACTTC.

On this clonotype itself: Its ends do not fully match the called genes, so a read error is possible. The chain recombines TRBV12-3 or TRBV12-4 with TRBJ2-5; 8 bases align to TRBD1. The CDR3 has 11 residues. CDR3 in amino acids: CASSYGQGLDF. CDR3 nucleotide sequence: TGTGCCAGCAGTTACGGACAGGGTCTCGACTTC.

This chain joins TRBV6-1 and TRBJ1-1; no clear D gene. The CDR3 covers 14 residues. Trimming took off 4 bases at V and 1 base at J, with 10 bases between the two ends. CDR1 is MNHNS, CDR2 SASEGT, per germline. CDR3 nucleotide sequence: TGTGCCAGCAGTGGAGAGACATGGAACACTGAAGCTTTCTTT. Translated: CASSGETWNTEAFF.

In its sample, this clonotype was seen many times. The chain carries TRBV20-1 and TRBJ1-6, with 7 bases that match TRBD1. After removal of 7 bases from V and 7 bases from J, the junction contained 7 bases not matched to a gene. Per the germline V gene, CDR1 is DFQATT and CDR2 is SNEGSKA (reference sequence). The CDR3 has 13 residues. CDR3 sequence: CSGGGALNSPLHF. CDR3 coding DNA: TGCAGTGGAGGGGGCGCGTTGAATTCACCCCTCCACTTT.

The rearrangement joins TRBV2 to TRBJ1-1, with D tentatively TRBD1 (5 bases). V was cut by 2 bases and J by 6 bases, with 13 bases left in between. The germline V gene encodes CDR1 SNHLY and CDR2 FYNNEI. CDR3 length: 14 amino acids. Here the CDR3 reads CASSEPSRAAEAFF. CDR3 nucleotides: TGTGCCAGCAGTGAACCGAGCAGGGCCGCTGAAGCTTTCTTT. Full variable domain (missing parts from reference TRBV2 and TRBJ1-1): EPEVTQTPSHQVTQMGQEVILRCVPISNHLYFYWYRQILGQKVEFLVSFYNNEISEKSEIFDDQFSVERPDGSNFTLKIRSTKLEDSAMYFCASSEPSRAAEAFFGQGTRLTVV.

The V and J genes are TRBV29-1 and TRBJ1-4; 8 bases are shared with TRBD1. CDR3 length: 15 residues. CDR1 and CDR2 (germline): SQVTM, ANQGSEA. As DNA, the CDR3 is TGCAGTGCTAACGACGCGGACAGGGCGCAGGAAAAACTGTTTTTT. Amino acids: CSANDADRAQEKLFF. The full variable domain, its missing parts supplied by reference TRBV29-1 and TRBJ1-4, is SAVISQKPSRDICQRGTSLTIQCQVDSQVTMMFWYRQQPGQSLTLIATANQGSEATYESGFVIDKFPISRPNLTFSTLTVSNMSPEDSSIYLCSANDADRAQEKLFFGSGTQLSVL.

This clonotype was counted between two and nine times. This chain uses TRBV20-1 with TRBJ1-6; D is undetermined. The V gene's germline CDR1 is DFQATT and CDR2 SNEGSKA (reference sequence). Deletions cut 0 bases from V and 0 bases from J, with 6 bases between. The CDR3 covers 15 residues. The DNA of the CDR3 is TGCAGTGCTAGAGAAAAGAGCTCCTATAATTCACCCCTCCACTTT. Its translation is CSAREKSSYNSPLHF.

Ten or more counts support this clonotype. The chain joins TRBV10-3 to TRBJ1-6; D is unresolved. The CDR3 extends over 14 amino acids. Trimming took 4 bases from V and 8 from J, leaving 12 bases between them. Germline loops: CDR1 ENHRY, CDR2 SYGVKD. The DNA for the CDR3 is TGTGCCATCAGTGTAAGGGAAACGGATTCACCCCTCCACTTT. Its protein product is CAISVRETDSPLHF.